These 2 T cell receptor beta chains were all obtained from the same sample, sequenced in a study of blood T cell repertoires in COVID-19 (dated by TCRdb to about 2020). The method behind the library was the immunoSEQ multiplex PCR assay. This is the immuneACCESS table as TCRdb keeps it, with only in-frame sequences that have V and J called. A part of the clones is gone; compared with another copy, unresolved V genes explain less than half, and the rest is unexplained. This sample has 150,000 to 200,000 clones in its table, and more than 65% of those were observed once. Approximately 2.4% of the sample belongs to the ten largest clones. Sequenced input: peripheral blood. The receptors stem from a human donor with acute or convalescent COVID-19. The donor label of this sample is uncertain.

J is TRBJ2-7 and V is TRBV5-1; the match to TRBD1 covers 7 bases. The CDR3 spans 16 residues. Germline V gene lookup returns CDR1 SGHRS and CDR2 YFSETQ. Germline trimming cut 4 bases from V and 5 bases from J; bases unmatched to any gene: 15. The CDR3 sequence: CASSLQGGQVLDEQYF. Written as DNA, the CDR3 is TGCGCCAGCAGCCTGCAAGGGGGCCAGGTCCTGGACGAGCAGTACTTC.

Here the CDR3 reads CASKIEGFGGEDTEAFF. In DNA, the CDR3 is TGTGCCAGTAAAATCGAAGGGTTCGGGGGTGAAGACACTGAAGCTTTCTTT. The V and J genes are TRBV19 and TRBJ1-1, with D possibly being TRBD1 (5 bases). Per the germline V gene, CDR1 is LNHDA and CDR2 is SQIVND (reference sequence). V lost 7 bases and J 3 bases, leaving 24 bases between the germline ends. The CDR3 is 17 residues long.